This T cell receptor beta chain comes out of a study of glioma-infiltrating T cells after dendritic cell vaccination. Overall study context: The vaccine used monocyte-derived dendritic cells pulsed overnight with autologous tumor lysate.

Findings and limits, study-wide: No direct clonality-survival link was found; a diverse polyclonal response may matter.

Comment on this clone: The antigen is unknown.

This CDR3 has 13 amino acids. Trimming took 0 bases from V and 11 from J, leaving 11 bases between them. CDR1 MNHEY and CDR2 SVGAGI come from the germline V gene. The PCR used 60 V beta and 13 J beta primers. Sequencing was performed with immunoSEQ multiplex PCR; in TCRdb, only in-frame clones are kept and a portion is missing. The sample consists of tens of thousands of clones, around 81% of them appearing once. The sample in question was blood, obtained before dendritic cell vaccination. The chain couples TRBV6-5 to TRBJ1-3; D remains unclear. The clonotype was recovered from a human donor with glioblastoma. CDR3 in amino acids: CASSYSKVGAIYF. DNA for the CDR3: TGTGCCAGCAGTTACTCGAAAGTGGGAGCCATATATTTT.